Sequencing of this T cell receptor (beta chain) was carried out in a study of T cell responses to AZD1222 COVID-19 vaccine. Germline loops: CDR1 WNHNN, CDR2 SYGVQD (reference sequence). V lost 3 bases, J lost 0 bases, and 3 bases lay in between. CDR3 length: 13 amino acids. Only in-frame clones appear in the TCRdb table, and some are missing; sequencing was by immunoSEQ multiplex PCR. The sample gives 100,000 to 150,000 clones, around 83% of which show up once; 3.5% to 5% is in the top ten. Pooling of second doses given at about 4 or about 12 weeks was done. Comment on this clone: Its antigen is not identified.

Study findings and constraints: Donors skewed white British and female; clonal diversity was possibly underestimated.

The sequencing used peripheral blood, collected 28 days after the second AZD1222 dose. This chain joins TRBV10-1 and TRBJ1-3; no clear D gene. The sequence came from an adult who received the AZD1222 COVID-19 vaccine. The CDR3 sequence: CASSETSGNTIYF. The CDR3 DNA reads TGCGCCAGCAGTGAAACCTCTGGAAACACCATATATTTT.